This T cell receptor beta chain was retrieved from a study of cytomegalovirus exposure and HLA in healthy donors. As regards this clone: Its antigen is undetermined.

General study results and limits: Reports showed the classifier diagnosing cytomegalovirus status with high specificity and sensitivity.

The germline CDR1 and CDR2 sequences are MGHRA and YSYEKL. This CDR3 comprises 15 residues. With 6 bases removed from V and 1 base from J, the gap between germline ends came to 12 bases. Data came from immunoSEQ multiplex PCR; TCRdb stores just in-frame clones and leaves some out. The data hold roughly 310,000 clones, with nearly 90% observed a single time. Sample: PBMCs. This TCR came from a man aged 25-40 years in good health and CMV-seronegative. The chain joins TRBV4-1 to TRBJ2-2, with D maybe TRBD1 (6 bases). CDR3 coding DNA: TGCGCCAGCAGGGTTCTAGGGGGGAACACCGGGGAGCTGTTTTTT. This codes for CASRVLGGNTGELFF.